This T cell receptor beta chain was obtained from a study of graft-versus-host responses after intestinal transplantation. With 5 bases removed from V and 1 base from J, the gap between germline ends came to 14 bases. This CDR3 has 15 amino acids. Germline V gives CDR1 LNHDA, CDR2 SQIVND (reference sequence). This clone has a single count. The antigen is not known. TCRdb keeps only in-frame clones here, not all; method: immunoSEQ multiplex PCR. Among some 100,000 clones listed, approximately 92% were seen once. This receptor was identified in a human donor who was the organ donor for an intestinal transplant. The sample in question was unstimulated CD8+ T cells sorted from spleen or lymph node cells, obtained before transplant. The chain carries TRBV19 and TRBJ1-1; D is unresolved. The CDR3 region is CASSSRGGGNTEAFF. The CDR3 nucleotides read TGTGCCAGTAGTTCCCGGGGAGGAGGGAACACTGAAGCTTTCTTT.